This T cell receptor beta chain was recovered during a study of human T cells and chemical hapten exposure. About the study: Patch tests put 0.01% DPC on the upper back, and the results were checked at 6 days.

On this clonotype: Its specificity is unknown.

V dropped 2 bases and J dropped 3; count of bases not matched to a gene: 12. The germline V gene encodes CDR1 SEHNR and CDR2 FQNEAQ (reference sequence). The CDR3 extends over 17 amino acids. As to time point: pre-sensitization, week 0. Described treatment: therapeutic diphenylcyclopropenone sensitization with weekly scalp DPC. Study outcomes and limitations: Those TCRs sitting above 1 in 1000 frequency stayed the same with DPC sensitization.

In TCRdb, the RACE reads were re-called with MiXCR into one record per CDR3 protein. The sample lists roughly 64,000 distinct CDR3 sequences, around 11% occurring once. This chain joins TRBV7-9 and TRBJ2-5; TRBD2 matches at 7 bases. The origin of this receptor is a middle-aged woman with alopecia areata. Some clones in this sample may be carry-over from other donors' samples. Sample: whole blood, taken in connection with sensitization to the hapten diphenylcyclopropenone (DPC). The CDR3 DNA reads as TGTGCCAGCAGCTTAAGGACCGGGGCTAGCGGAAAAGAGACCCAGTACTTC. It yields the protein CASSLRTGASGKETQYF.